This T cell receptor (beta chain) was sequenced during a study of early T cells in non-severe SARS-CoV-2 infection. Study-wide background: Sequencing targeted bulk RNA from unsorted whole blood, leaving chains unpaired.

Comments on this clonotype: Its antigen remains unknown.

General study findings and limits: Matching with VDJdb favored anti-spike CD8 responses (missing private and CD4 specificities).

Attachment of unique molecular identifiers to individual cDNA molecules was performed. TCRdb independently ran MiXCR on the 5' RACE reads; one entry per CDR3 protein. This sample has around 64,000 distinct CDR3 sequences, with 11% found just once. V lost 4 bases and J lost 0; bases outside the gene matches: 8. The CDR3 loop spans 16 amino acids. Germline V gene data show CDR1 as LNHNV and CDR2 as YYDKDF (reference sequence). The clonotype comes from an adult who was a healthcare worker with PCR-confirmed SARS-CoV-2 infection or an uninfected control (not recorded which). The V gene is TRBV15, the J gene TRBJ2-7; TRBD2 agrees at 8 bases. The sample here was whole blood, taken at baseline. The CDR3 DNA sequence: TGTGCCACCAGCAAAAGACTAGCGTCGATCTCCTACGAGCAGTACTTC. Translating gives CATSKRLASISYEQYF.